This TCR beta chain was identified during a study of T cells in Graves' hyperthyroidism and ophthalmopathy. About the research overall: Sampling of peripheral blood happened at initial diagnosis, prior to any treatment.

It was RNA transcripts that yielded the amplified TCR beta CDR3 regions. HTBI primers were the set used in a first-round RT-PCR of the TCR CDR3. MiXCR was run by TCRdb on the multiplex PCR reads, yielding one entry per CDR3 protein. The sample holds some 500,000 distinct CDR3 sequences, approximately 15% seen once. Criteria for exclusion of patients were uncontrolled infection, other autoimmune disease, pregnancy or lactation. V was shortened by 4 bases and J by 3 bases, with 15 bases between the two germline ends. This CDR3 is 14 amino acids long. The V gene's germline CDR1 is SQVTM and CDR2 ANQGSEA. As concerns this clonotype: Its cognate antigen is unknown.

Study-level points and caveats: The model identified upcoming ophthalmopathy a median approximately seven months ahead of onset.

The chain uses TRBV29-1 and TRBJ1-2; TRBD1 might be the D (5 bases). The sample was blood. The source is a woman under 30 with Graves' hyperthyroidism. The CDR3 protein is CSVVRDGWDYGYTF. The CDR3 nucleotides read TGCAGCGTTGTCCGGGACGGGTGGGACTATGGCTACACCTTC.